The clone carrying this T cell receptor (beta chain) was recorded once. Its antigen is still unknown. The entry originates in a study of OX40 agonist ivuxolimab in advanced cancers. On the study more broadly: Ivuxolimab, an antibody that agonizes OX40 (CD134), was administered to the patients.

Overall study results and limits: CD8+ T cells showed, on average, more clonal expansion than CD4+ cells. Expanded peripheral T cell antigen specificity was not determined. Both CD4+ and CD8+ T cell populations in blood had undergone clonal expansion by week 6 at 0.1 to 3.0 mg/kg.

CDR1 is SGHTA, CDR2 FQGNSA, per germline. CDR3 length: 14 residues. The trim removed 5 bases at V and 6 bases at J, leaving 5 bases unmatched. Assay: immunoSEQ multiplex PCR; the TCRdb copy retains only in-frame clones and omits some. The data hold 70,000 or so clones, with roughly 84% observed a single time. This sequence originates from an adult with an advanced solid tumor such as melanoma, head and neck, liver or kidney cancer. The sample in question was CD4+ or CD8+ T cells sorted from blood, obtained in a trial of the OX40 agonist ivuxolimab. This chain uses TRBV7-2 with TRBJ1-5; 9 bases agree with TRBD1. The CDR3 DNA follows: TGTGCCAGCAGCCCACGACAGGGGGGTCAGCCCCAGCATTTT. It is translated as CASSPRQGGQPQHF.